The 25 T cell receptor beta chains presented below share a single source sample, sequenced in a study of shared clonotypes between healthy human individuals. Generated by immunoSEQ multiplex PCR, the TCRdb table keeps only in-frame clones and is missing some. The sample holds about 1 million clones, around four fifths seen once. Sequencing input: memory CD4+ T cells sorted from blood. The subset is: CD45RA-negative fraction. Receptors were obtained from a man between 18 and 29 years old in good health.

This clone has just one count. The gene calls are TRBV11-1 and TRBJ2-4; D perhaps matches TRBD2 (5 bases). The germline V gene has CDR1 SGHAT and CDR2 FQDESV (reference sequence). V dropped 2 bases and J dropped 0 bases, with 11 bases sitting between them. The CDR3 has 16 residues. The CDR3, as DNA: TGTGCCAGCAGCTTATCTGCTGGAGGAGCCAAAAACATTCAGTACTTC. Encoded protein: CASSLSAGGAKNIQYF.

CDR3 sequence reads: CAISERTSGGNEQFF. CDR3 sequence (DNA): TGTGCCATCAGTGAGAGGACTAGCGGGGGCAATGAGCAGTTCTTC. V gene TRBV10-3 combines with J gene TRBJ2-1; TRBD2 matches 13 bases. Germline V gene data show CDR1 as ENHRY and CDR2 as SYGVKD. Trimming removed 2 bases from V and 6 bases from J; junction bases left unmatched: 1. The CDR3 is made up of 15 amino acids.

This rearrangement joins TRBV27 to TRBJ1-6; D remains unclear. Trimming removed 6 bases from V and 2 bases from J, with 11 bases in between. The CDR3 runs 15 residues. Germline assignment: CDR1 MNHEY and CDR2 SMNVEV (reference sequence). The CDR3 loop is CASRSTPAYNSPLHF. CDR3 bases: TGTGCCAGCAGATCGACGCCCGCCTATAATTCACCCCTCCACTTT.

The CDR3 nucleotides read TGCGCCAGCAGATCGTACCGGGGAGCGGGCACAGATACGCAGTATTTT. The encoded protein is CASRSYRGAGTDTQYF. The chain carries TRBV4-1 and TRBJ2-3; weak D call: TRBD2 (5 bases). The germline V gene has CDR1 MGHRA and CDR2 YSYEKL. The length of the CDR3 is 16 residues. The germline V and J ends were trimmed by 6 bases and 1 base, with 17 bases remaining between them.

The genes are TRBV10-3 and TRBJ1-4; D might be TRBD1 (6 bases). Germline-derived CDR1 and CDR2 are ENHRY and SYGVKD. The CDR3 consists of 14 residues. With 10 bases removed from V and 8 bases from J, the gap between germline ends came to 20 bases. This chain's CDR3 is CATGDGGAEEKLFF. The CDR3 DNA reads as TGTGCCACGGGGGACGGGGGGGCGGAAGAAAAACTGTTTTTT.

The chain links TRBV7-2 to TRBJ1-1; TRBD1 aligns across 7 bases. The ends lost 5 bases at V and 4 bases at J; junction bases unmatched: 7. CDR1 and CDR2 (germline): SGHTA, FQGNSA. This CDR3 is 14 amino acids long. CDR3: CASSPTNRGTEAFF. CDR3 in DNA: TGTGCCAGCAGCCCCACAAACAGGGGCACTGAAGCTTTCTTT.

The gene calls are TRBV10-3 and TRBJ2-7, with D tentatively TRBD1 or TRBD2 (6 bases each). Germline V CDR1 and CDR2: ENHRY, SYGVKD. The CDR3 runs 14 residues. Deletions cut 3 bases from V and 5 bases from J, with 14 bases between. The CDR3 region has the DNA TGTGCCATCAGTGACCGAGGGGGGCTCAACGAGCAGTACTTC. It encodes CAISDRGGLNEQYF.

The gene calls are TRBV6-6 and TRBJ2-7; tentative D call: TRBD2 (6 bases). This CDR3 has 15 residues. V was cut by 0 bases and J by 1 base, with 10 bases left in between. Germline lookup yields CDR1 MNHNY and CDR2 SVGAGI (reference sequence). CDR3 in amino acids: CASSYSMGGSYEQYF. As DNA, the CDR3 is TGTGCCAGCAGTTACTCGATGGGAGGTTCCTACGAGCAGTACTTC.

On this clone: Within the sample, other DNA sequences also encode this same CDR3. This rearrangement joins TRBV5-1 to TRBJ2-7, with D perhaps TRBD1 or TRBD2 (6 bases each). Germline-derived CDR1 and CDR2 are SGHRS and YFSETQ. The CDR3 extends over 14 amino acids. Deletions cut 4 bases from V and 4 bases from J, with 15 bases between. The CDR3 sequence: CASSLGSGAYEQYF. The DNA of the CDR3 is TGCGCCAGCAGCCTGGGGTCGGGGGCTTACGAGCAGTACTTC. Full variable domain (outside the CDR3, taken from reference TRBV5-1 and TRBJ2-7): KAGVTQTPRYLIKTRGQQVTLSCSPISGHRSVSWYQQTPGQGLQFLFEYFSETQRNKGNFPGRFSGRQFSNSRSEMNVSTLELGDSALYLCASSLGSGAYEQYFGPGTRLTVT.

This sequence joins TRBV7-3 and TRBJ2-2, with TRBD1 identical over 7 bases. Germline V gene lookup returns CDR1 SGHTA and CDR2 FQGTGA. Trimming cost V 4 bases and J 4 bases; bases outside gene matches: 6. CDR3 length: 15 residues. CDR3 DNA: TGTGCCAGCAGCTACCGACAGGGCGGCACCGGGGAGCTGTTTTTT. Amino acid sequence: CASSYRQGGTGELFF.

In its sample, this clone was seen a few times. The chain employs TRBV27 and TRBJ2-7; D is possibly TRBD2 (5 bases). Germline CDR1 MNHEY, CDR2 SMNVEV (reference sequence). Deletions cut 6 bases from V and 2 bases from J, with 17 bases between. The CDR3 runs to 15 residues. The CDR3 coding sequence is TGTGCCAGCAGCCCTCGGTCGGGGTCCACCTACGAGCAGTACTTC. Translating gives CASSPRSGSTYEQYF.

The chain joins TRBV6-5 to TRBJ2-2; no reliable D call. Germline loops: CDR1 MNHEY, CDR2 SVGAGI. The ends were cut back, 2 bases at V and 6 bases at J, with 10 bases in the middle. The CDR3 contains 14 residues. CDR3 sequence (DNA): TGTGCCAGCAGTTACGGGTCAATGGCCGGGGAGCTGTTTTTT. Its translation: CASSYGSMAGELFF.

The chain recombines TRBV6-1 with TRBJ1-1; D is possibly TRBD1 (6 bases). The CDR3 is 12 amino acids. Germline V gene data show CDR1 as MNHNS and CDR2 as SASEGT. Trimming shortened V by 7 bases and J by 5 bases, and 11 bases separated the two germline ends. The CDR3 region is CASTGGPTEAFF. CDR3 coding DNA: TGTGCCAGCACGGGGGGGCCAACTGAAGCTTTCTTT.

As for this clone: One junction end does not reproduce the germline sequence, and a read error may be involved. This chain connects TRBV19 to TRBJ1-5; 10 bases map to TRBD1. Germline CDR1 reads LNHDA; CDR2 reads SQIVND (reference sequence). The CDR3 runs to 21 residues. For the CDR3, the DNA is TGTGCCAGCAGTACTTCCGTATTGGCGGACAGGGGGAGGAGAGGCAATCAGCCCCAGCATTTT. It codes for CASSTSVLADRGRRGNQPQHF.

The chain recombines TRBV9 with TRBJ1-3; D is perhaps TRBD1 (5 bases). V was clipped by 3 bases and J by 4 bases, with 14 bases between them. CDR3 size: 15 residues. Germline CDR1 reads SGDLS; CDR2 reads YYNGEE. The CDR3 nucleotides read TGTGCCAGCAGCGGGGGACGCCGGGAGGGAAACACCATATATTTT. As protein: CASSGGRREGNTIYF.

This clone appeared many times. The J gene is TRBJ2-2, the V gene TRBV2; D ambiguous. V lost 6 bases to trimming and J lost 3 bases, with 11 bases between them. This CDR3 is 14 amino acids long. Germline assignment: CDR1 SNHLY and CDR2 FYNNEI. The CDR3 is CASSALRDTGELFF. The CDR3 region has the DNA TGTGCCAGCAGCGCCCTAAGGGACACCGGGGAGCTGTTTTTT.

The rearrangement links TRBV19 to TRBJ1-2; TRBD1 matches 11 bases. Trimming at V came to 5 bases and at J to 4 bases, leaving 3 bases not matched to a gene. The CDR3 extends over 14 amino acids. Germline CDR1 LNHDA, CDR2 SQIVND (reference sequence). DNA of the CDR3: TGTGCCAGTAGTCGGACAGGGGGCACCTATGGCTACACCTTC. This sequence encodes CASSRTGGTYGYTF. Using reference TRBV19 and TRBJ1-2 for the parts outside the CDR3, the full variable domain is DGGITQSPKYLFRKEGQNVTLSCEQNLNHDAMYWYRQDPGQGLRLIYYSQIVNDFQKGDIAEGYSVSREKKESFPLTVTSAQKNPTAFYLCASSRTGGTYGYTFGSGTRLTVV.

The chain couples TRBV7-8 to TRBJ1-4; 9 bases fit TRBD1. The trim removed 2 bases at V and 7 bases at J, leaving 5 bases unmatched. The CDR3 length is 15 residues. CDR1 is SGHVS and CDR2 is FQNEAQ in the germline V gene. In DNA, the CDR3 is TGTGCCAGCAGCTTAAGTGGACAGGGGAGTGAAAAACTGTTTTTT. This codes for CASSLSGQGSEKLFF. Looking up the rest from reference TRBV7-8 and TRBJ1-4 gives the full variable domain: GAGVSQSPRYKVAKRGQDVALRCDPISGHVSLFWYQQALGQGPEFLTYFQNEAQLDKSGLPSDRFFAERPEGSVSTLKIQRTQQEDSAVYLCASSLSGQGSEKLFFGSGTQLSVL.

The CDR3 is CASSLDGGGAFSEQYF. As DNA, the CDR3 is TGTGCCAGCAGCTTAGATGGCGGGGGGGCCTTCTCCGAGCAGTACTTC. The chain carries TRBV7-6 and TRBJ2-7; 9 bases are a match to TRBD2. Germline V gene lookup returns CDR1 SGHVS and CDR2 FNYEAQ. This CDR3 region has 16 residues. J was trimmed by 6 bases and V by 1 base; bases with no gene match: 10.

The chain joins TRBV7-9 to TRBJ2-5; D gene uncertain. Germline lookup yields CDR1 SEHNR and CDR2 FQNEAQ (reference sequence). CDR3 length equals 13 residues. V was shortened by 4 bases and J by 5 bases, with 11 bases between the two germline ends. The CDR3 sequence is CASSSNFKETQYF. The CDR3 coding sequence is TGTGCCAGCAGCTCAAATTTTAAGGAGACCCAGTACTTC.

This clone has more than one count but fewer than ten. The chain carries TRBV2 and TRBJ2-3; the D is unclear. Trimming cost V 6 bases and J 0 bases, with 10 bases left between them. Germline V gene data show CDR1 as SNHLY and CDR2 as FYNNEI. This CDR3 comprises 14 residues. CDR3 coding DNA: TGTGCCAGCAGGCTACGCAGTAGCACAGATACGCAGTATTTT. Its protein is CASRLRSSTDTQYF. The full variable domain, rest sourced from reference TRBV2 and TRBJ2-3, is EPEVTQTPSHQVTQMGQEVILRCVPISNHLYFYWYRQILGQKVEFLVSFYNNEISEKSEIFDDQFSVERPDGSNFTLKIRSTKLEDSAMYFCASRLRSSTDTQYFGPGTRLTVL.

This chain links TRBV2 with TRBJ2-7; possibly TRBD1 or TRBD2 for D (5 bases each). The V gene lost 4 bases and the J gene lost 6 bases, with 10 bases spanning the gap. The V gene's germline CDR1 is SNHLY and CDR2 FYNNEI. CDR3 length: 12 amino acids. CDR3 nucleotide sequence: TGTGCCAGCAGTGTGGGGACCTCCGAGCAGTACTTC. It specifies CASSVGTSEQYF.

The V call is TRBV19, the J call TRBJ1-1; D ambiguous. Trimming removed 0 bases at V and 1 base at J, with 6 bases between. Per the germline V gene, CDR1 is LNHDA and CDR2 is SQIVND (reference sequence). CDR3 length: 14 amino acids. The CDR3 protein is CASSIDMWNTEAFF. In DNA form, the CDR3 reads TGTGCCAGTAGTATAGACATGTGGAACACTGAAGCTTTCTTT.

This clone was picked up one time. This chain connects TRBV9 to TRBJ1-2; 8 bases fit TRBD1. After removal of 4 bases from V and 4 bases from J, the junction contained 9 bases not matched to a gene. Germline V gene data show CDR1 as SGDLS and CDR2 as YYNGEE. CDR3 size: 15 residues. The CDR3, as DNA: TGTGCCAGCAGCAAAGGGACAGGAAATAGCTATGGCTACACCTTC. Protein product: CASSKGTGNSYGYTF.

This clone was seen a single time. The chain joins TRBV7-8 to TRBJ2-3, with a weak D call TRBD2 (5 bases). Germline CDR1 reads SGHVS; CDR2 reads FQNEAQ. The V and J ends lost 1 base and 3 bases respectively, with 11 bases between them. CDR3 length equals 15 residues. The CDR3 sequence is CASSLGLWRTDTQYF. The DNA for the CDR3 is TGTGCCAGCAGCTTAGGCCTCTGGAGGACAGATACGCAGTATTTT.